This T cell receptor (beta chain) was recorded in a study of graft-versus-host responses after intestinal transplantation. Germline V gene lookup returns CDR1 MGHDK and CDR2 SYGVNS. Trimming removed 2 bases from V and 5 bases from J, with 7 bases in between. This CDR3 is 13 amino acids long. TCRdb's table, derived via immunoSEQ multiplex PCR, lists solely in-frame clones and lacks some. The table shows 50,000 or so clones, with around 91% occurring only once. V is TRBV25-1 and J is TRBJ2-1; D is ambiguous. The sample here was PBMCs, taken approximately four months after intestinal transplantation. The receptor was derived from a human patient who received an intestinal transplant, so some T cells may come from the graft donor. The CDR3 DNA reads TGTGCCAGCAGTGAACAATTTGACAATGAGCAGTTCTTC. Its translation is CASSEQFDNEQFF.